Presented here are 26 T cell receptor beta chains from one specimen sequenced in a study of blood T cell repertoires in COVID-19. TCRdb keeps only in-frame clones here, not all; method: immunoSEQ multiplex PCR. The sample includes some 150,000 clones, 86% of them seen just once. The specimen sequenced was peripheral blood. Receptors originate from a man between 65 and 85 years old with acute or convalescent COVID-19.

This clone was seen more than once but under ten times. CDR3 loop: CATSREGRAYNEQFF. The CDR3 DNA reads as TGTGCCACCAGCAGAGAGGGCAGGGCCTACAATGAGCAGTTCTTC. This chain uses TRBV15 with TRBJ2-1; tentatively, D is TRBD1 (5 bases). V was pared by 0 bases and J by 2 bases, with 8 bases between. The CDR3 has 15 amino acids. CDR1 is LNHNV and CDR2 is YYDKDF in the germline V gene (reference sequence).

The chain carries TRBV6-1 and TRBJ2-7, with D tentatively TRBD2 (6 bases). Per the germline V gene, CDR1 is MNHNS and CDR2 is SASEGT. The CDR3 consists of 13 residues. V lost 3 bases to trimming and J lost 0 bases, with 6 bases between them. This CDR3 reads CASSDGGSYEQYF. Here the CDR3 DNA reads TGTGCCAGCAGTGACGGGGGCTCCTACGAGCAGTACTTC.

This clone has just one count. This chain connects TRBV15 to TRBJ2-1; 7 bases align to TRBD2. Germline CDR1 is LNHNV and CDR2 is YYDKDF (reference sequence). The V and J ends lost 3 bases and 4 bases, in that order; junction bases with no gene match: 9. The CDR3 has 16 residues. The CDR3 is CATSRAPGTTYNEQFF. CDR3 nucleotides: TGTGCCACCAGCAGGGCTCCCGGGACTACTTACAATGAGCAGTTCTTC.

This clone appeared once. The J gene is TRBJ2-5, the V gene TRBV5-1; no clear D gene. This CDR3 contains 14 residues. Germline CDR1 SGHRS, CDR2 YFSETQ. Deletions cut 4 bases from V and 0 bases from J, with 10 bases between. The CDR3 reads CASSTSAYQETQYF. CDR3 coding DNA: TGCGCCAGCAGCACCTCAGCGTACCAAGAGACCCAGTACTTC.

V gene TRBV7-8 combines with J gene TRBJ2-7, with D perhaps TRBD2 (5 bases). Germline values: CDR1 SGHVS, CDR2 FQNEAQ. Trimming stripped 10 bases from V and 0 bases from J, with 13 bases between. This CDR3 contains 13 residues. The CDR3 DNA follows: TGTGCCACTCGGACTTCGAGCTCCTACGAGCAGTACTTC. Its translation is CATRTSSSYEQYF.

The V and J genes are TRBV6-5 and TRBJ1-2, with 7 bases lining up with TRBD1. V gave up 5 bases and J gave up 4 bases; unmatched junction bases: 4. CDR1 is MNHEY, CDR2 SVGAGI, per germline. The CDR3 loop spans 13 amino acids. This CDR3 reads CASSQGTVYGYTF. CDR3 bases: TGTGCCAGCAGTCAGGGGACAGTCTATGGCTACACCTTC.

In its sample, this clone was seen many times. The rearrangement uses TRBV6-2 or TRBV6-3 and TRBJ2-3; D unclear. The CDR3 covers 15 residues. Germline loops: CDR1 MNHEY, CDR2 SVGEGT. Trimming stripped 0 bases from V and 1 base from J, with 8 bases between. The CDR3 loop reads CASSYSVPGTDTQYF. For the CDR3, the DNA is TGTGCCAGCAGTTACTCGGTCCCAGGCACAGATACGCAGTATTTT.

CDR3 loop: CASSLDRYEQYF. The CDR3 DNA is TGTGCCAGCAGCTTGGACAGATACGAGCAGTACTTC. The chain joins TRBV5-5 to TRBJ2-7, with D uncertain. The CDR3 is made up of 12 amino acids. The germline V gene has CDR1 SGHKS and CDR2 YYEKEE (reference sequence). Trimming stripped 0 bases from V and 4 bases from J, with 5 bases between.

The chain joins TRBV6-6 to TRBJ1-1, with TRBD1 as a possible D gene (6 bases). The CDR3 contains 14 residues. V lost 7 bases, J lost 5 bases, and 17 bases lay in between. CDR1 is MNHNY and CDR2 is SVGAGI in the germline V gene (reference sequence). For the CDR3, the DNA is TGTGCCAGCACCATGACCACAGGGAAGACTGAAGCTTTCTTT. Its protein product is CASTMTTGKTEAFF.

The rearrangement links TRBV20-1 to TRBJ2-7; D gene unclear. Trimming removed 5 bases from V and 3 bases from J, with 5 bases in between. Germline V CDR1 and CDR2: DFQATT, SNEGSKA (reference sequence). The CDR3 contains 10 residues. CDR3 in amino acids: CSASSYEQYF. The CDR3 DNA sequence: TGCAGTGCTTCGAGCTACGAGCAGTACTTC.

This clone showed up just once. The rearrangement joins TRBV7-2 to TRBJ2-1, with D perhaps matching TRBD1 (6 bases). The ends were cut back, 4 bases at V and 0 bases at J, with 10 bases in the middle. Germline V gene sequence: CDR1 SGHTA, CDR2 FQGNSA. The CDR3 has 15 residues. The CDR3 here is CASSSRGSSYNEQFF. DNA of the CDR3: TGTGCCAGCAGCTCGAGGGGGAGCTCCTACAATGAGCAGTTCTTC.

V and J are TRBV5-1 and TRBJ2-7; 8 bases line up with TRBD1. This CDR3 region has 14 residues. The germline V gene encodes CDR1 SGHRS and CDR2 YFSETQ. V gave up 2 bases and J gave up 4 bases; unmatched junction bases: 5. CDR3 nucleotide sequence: TGCGCCAGCAGCTTTGGGACAGGAACTTACGAGCAGTACTTC. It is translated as CASSFGTGTYEQYF.

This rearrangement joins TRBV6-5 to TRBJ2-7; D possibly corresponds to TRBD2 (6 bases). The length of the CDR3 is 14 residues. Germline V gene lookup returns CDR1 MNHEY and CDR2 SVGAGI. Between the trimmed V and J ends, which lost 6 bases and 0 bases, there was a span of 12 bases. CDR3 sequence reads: CASRRDGSSYEQYF. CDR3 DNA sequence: TGTGCCAGCAGACGCGACGGGAGCTCCTACGAGCAGTACTTC.

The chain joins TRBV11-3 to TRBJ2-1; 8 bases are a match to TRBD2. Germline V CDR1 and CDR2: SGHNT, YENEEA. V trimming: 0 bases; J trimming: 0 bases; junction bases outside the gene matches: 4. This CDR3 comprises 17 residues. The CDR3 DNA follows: TGTGCCAGCAGCTTAGATGGCGGGAGGACCTCCTACAATGAGCAGTTCTTC. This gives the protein CASSLDGGRTSYNEQFF. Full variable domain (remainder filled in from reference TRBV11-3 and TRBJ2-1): EAGVVQSPRYKIIEKKQPVAFWCNPISGHNTLYWYLQNLGQGPELLIRYENEEAVDDSQLPKDRFSAERLKGVDSTLKIQPAELGDSAVYLCASSLDGGRTSYNEQFFGPGTRLTVL.

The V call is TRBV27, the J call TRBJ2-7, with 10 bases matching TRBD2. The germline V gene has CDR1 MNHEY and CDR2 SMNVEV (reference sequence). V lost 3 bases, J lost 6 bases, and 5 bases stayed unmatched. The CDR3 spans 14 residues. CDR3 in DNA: TGTGCCAGCAGTTTCGGACTAGCGGACTTCGAGCAGTACTTC. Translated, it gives CASSFGLADFEQYF.

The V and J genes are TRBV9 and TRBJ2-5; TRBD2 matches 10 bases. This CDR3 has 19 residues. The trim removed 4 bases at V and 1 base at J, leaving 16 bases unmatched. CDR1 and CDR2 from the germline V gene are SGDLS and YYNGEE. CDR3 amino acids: CASSRPSSGSPDSQETQYF. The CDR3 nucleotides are TGTGCCAGCAGCCGCCCCTCTAGCGGGAGCCCCGACAGCCAAGAGACCCAGTACTTC.

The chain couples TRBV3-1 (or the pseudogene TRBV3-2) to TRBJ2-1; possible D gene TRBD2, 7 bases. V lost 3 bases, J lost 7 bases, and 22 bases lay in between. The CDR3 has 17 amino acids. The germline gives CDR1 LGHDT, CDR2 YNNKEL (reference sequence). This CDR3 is CASSHIKGEGLRNEQFF. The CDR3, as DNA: TGTGCCAGCAGCCATATCAAGGGGGAGGGCCTTAGGAATGAGCAGTTCTTC.

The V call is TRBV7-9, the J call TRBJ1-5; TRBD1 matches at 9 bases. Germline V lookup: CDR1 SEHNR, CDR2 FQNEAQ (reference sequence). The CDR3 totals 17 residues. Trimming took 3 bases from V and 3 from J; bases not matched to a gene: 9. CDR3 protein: CASSFGQGPSPNQPQHF. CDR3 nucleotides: TGTGCCAGCAGCTTTGGACAGGGGCCTTCTCCCAATCAGCCCCAGCATTTT.

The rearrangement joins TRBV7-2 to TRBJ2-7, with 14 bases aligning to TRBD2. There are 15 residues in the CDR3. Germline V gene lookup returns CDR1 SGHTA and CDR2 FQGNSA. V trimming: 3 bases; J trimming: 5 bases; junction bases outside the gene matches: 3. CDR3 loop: CASSLMGLAGDEQYF. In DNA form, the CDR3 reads TGTGCCAGCAGCTTGATGGGACTAGCGGGAGACGAGCAGTACTTC.

CDR3 sequence reads: CASSQDSQGILPRDEQFF. CDR3 DNA sequence: TGTGCCAGCAGCCAAGATTCCCAGGGGATCCTACCGCGGGATGAGCAGTTCTTC. This sequence joins TRBV14 and TRBJ2-1, with D possibly TRBD1 on 6 matching bases. CDR1 and CDR2 from the germline V gene are SGHDN and FVKESK. The ends were cut back, 0 bases at V and 8 bases at J, with 23 bases in the middle. The CDR3 spans 18 residues.

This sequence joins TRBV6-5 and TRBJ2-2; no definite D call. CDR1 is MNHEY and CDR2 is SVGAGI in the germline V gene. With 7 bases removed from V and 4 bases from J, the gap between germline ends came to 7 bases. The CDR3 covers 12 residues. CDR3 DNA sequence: TGTGCCAGCAACCGGGTCACCGGGGAGCTGTTTTTT. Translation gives CASNRVTGELFF.

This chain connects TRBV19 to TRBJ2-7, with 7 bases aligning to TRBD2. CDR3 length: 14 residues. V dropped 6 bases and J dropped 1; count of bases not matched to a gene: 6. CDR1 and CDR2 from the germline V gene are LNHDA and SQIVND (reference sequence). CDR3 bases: TGTGCCAGTAGAGGCGGGAGTAGGTCCTACGAGCAGTACTTC. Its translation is CASRGGSRSYEQYF.

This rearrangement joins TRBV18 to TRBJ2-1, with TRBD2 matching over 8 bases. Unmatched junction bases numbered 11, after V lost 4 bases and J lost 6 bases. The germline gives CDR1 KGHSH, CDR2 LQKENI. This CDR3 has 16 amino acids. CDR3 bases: TGTGCCAGCTCACTACCCTCCGGGAGGGGACCCAATGAGCAGTTCTTC. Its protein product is CASSLPSGRGPNEQFF.

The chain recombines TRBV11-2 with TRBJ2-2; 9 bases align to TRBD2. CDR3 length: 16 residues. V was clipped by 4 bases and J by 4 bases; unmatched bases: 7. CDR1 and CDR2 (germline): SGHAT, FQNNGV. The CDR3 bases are TGTGCCAGCAGCTCCCTGGCTAGCGGGGTCACCGGGGAGCTGTTTTTT. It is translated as CASSSLASGVTGELFF.

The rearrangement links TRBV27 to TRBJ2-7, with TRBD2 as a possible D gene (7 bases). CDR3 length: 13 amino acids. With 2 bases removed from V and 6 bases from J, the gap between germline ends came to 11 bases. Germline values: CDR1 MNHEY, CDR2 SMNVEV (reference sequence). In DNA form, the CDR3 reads TGTGCCAGCAGTTTAGGTGGGGGGGCCGAGCAGTACTTC. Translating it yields CASSLGGGAEQYF.

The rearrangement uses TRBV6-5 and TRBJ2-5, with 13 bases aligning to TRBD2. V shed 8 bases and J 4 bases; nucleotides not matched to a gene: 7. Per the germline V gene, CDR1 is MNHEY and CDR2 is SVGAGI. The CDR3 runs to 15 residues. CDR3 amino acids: CASRGLAGERETQYF. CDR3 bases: TGTGCCAGCCGAGGACTAGCGGGAGAAAGAGAGACCCAGTACTTC.